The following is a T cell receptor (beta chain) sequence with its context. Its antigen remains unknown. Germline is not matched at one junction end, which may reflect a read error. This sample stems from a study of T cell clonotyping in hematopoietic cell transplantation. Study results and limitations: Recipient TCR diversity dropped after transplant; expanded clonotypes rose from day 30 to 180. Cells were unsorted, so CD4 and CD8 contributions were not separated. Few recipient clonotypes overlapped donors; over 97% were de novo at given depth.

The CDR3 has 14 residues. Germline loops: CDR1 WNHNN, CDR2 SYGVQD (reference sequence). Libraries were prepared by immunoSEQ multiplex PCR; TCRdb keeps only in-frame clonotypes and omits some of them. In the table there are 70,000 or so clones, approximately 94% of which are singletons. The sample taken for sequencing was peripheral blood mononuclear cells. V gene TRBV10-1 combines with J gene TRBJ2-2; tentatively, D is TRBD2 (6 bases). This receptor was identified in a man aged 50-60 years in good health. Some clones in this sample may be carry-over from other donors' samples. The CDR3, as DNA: TGCGCCAGCAGCCCAGGTCAGATCGCCGGGGGGCTGTTTTTT. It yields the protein CASSPGQIAGGLFF.